What follows is one T cell receptor beta chain and its context. The CDR3 has 14 amino acids. The V gene lost 2 bases and the J gene lost 3 bases, with 11 bases spanning the gap. Germline CDR1 and CDR2: SGHNT and YYREEE (reference sequence). Deep TCR-beta sequencing used DNA from uncultured naive and memory CD4+ T cells. The table came from immunoSEQ multiplex PCR; TCRdb's copy has only in-frame clones and leaves some out. The sample lists 35,000 to 40,000 clones; around nine tenths were seen once. These data belong to a study of CD4 T cells in relation to SARS-CoV-2 and coronaviruses. The sequenced material came from memory CD4+ T cells from PBMCs. The V gene is TRBV5-4, the J gene TRBJ1-2; possibly TRBD1 for D (6 bases). The TCR comes from an adult with COVID-19. The CDR3 DNA reads as TGTGCCAGCAGCTTCGGGGGGGCGGACTATGGCTACACCTTC. It codes for CASSFGGADYGYTF.